Presented here are 23 T cell receptor beta chains from one specimen sequenced in a study of cytomegalovirus exposure and HLA in healthy donors. With 60 Vbeta and 13 Jbeta primers, the PCR was carried out. The data were produced by immunoSEQ multiplex PCR, yet TCRdb's version contains in-frame clones alone and is incomplete. The sample shows some 120,000 clones, more than 60% of them seen only once. Sequencing was done on a sample of PBMCs. The receptors here all came from a woman aged 55 to 70 in good health and CMV-seropositive.

The chain uses TRBV5-1 and TRBJ2-1, with D possibly matching TRBD2 (6 bases). The germline gives CDR1 SGHRS, CDR2 YFSETQ. This CDR3 has 15 amino acids. Trimming left V 0 bases short and J 9 bases short, with 16 bases between. This CDR3 is CASSLGTSIGGEQFF. The CDR3 DNA is TGCGCCAGCAGCTTGGGTACTAGCATCGGCGGTGAGCAGTTCTTC. The variable domain in full, completed from reference TRBV5-1 and TRBJ2-1, reads KAGVTQTPRYLIKTRGQQVTLSCSPISGHRSVSWYQQTPGQGLQFLFEYFSETQRNKGNFPGRFSGRQFSNSRSEMNVSTLELGDSALYLCASSLGTSIGGEQFFGPGTRLTVL.

The V call is TRBV29-1, the J call TRBJ2-7, with 10 bases lining up with TRBD1. V was pared by 6 bases and J by 2 bases, with 10 bases of the junction left unmatched. Germline V gene data show CDR1 as SQVTM and CDR2 as ANQGSEA. The length of the CDR3 is 15 residues. This CDR3 is CSVQFPGQGPYEQYF. The CDR3 DNA sequence: TGCAGCGTACAATTTCCGGGACAGGGGCCCTACGAGCAGTACTTC.

The CDR3 loop is CASSQYRVVRGPFDYGYTF. The CDR3 DNA reads as TGCGCCAGCAGTCAATACCGGGTGGTCAGGGGGCCATTTGACTATGGCTACACCTTC. The chain uses TRBV23-1 and TRBJ1-2; 8 bases fit TRBD1. TRBV23-1 belongs to the ORF category, with a function that is uncertain. The CDR3 sequence is 19 residues long. The trim removed 1 base at V and 3 bases at J, leaving 16 bases unmatched.

The genes are TRBV4-3 and TRBJ2-7; 10 nucleotides align to TRBD2. CDR3 length equals 16 residues. Germline loops: CDR1 LGHNA, CDR2 YSLEER. Germline trimming cut 0 bases from V and 2 bases from J; bases unmatched to any gene: 4. The CDR3 here is CASSQESSGGTYEQYF. The CDR3 DNA sequence: TGCGCCAGCAGCCAAGAGTCTAGCGGGGGTACCTACGAGCAGTACTTC.

The chain recombines TRBV19 with TRBJ1-3; no clear D gene. CDR3 length: 15 residues. Trimming left V 7 bases short and J 2 bases short, with 15 bases between. Germline V lookup: CDR1 LNHDA, CDR2 SQIVND (reference sequence). CDR3 nucleotide sequence: TGTGCCAGTAATCCGGCGGCGGCGACTGGAAACACCATATATTTT. Translating it yields CASNPAAATGNTIYF. The full variable domain, its missing parts supplied by reference TRBV19 and TRBJ1-3, is DGGITQSPKYLFRKEGQNVTLSCEQNLNHDAMYWYRQDPGQGLRLIYYSQIVNDFQKGDIAEGYSVSREKKESFPLTVTSAQKNPTAFYLCASNPAAATGNTIYFGEGSWLTVV.

The chain employs TRBV11-3 and TRBJ2-1, with 14 bases fitting TRBD2. V was pared by 5 bases and J by 9 bases, with 6 bases of the junction left unmatched. CDR1 is SGHNT, CDR2 YENEEA, per germline. The CDR3 has 15 amino acids. The CDR3, as DNA: TGTGCCAGCAGCCGGGGACTAGCGGGAGTGAGTGAGCAGTTCTTC. Its protein product is CASSRGLAGVSEQFF.

In nucleotides, the CDR3 is TGTGCCAGCAGCGTAGGGACTAGCCAATACAATGAGCAGTTCTTC. Its protein is CASSVGTSQYNEQFF. V gene TRBV9 combines with J gene TRBJ2-1, with TRBD2 matching 8 bases. V dropped 0 bases and J dropped 4; count of bases not matched to a gene: 3. The CDR3 consists of 15 residues. Germline V gene lookup returns CDR1 SGDLS and CDR2 YYNGEE. Looking up the rest from reference TRBV9 and TRBJ2-1 gives the full variable domain: DSGVTQTPKHLITATGQRVTLRCSPRSGDLSVYWYQQSLDQGLQFLIQYYNGEERAKGNILERFSAQQFPDLHSELNLSSLELGDSALYFCASSVGTSQYNEQFFGPGTRLTVL.

The rearrangement uses TRBV7-2 and TRBJ2-7; D possibly corresponds to TRBD1 (6 bases). The CDR3 sequence is 14 residues long. Germline-derived CDR1 and CDR2 are SGHTA and FQGNSA. Trimming pared 7 bases from V and 1 base from J, leaving 14 bases between. DNA for the CDR3: TGTGCCAGCAAGCTACGACAGGCTTCCTACGAGCAGTACTTC. Translating gives CASKLRQASYEQYF.

The genes are TRBV5-1 and TRBJ2-7; a possible D gene is TRBD1 (6 bases). Deletions cut 3 bases from V and 0 bases from J, with 13 bases between. CDR3 length: 15 residues. CDR1 is SGHRS and CDR2 is YFSETQ in the germline V gene. This CDR3 reads CASSWETGSSYEQYF. The DNA of the CDR3 is TGCGCCAGCAGCTGGGAGACAGGCTCCTCCTACGAGCAGTACTTC.

The chain joins TRBV4-1 to TRBJ2-1; 7 positions match TRBD2. Germline values: CDR1 MGHRA, CDR2 YSYEKL. The CDR3 loop spans 13 amino acids. Trimming at V came to 5 bases and at J to 7 bases, leaving 5 bases not matched to a gene. The CDR3 nucleotides are TGCGCCAGCAGCTTGGGACTAACTAATGAGCAGTTCTTC. Protein: CASSLGLTNEQFF.

About this clone: A read error may produce the germline difference seen at one junction end. The CDR3, as DNA: TGTGCCAGCGGCGTAGGGCAGGGGGCCGGAGATACGCAGTATTTT. Amino acid sequence: CASGVGQGAGDTQYF. This chain uses TRBV9 with TRBJ2-3, with 8 positions matching TRBD1. This CDR3 is built from 15 residues. Germline V CDR1 and CDR2: SGDLS, YYNGEE.

V gene TRBV6-5 combines with J gene TRBJ1-2; 7 bases agree with TRBD1. The germline CDR1 and CDR2 sequences are MNHEY and SVGAGI. This CDR3 contains 14 residues. V trimming: 5 bases; J trimming: 2 bases; junction bases outside the gene matches: 5. The CDR3 sequence is CASSRQGRNYGYTF. CDR3 bases: TGTGCCAGCAGTCGACAGGGAAGAAACTATGGCTACACCTTC.

In its sample, this clone was seen a few times. The rearrangement links TRBV5-1 to TRBJ2-7; D remains unclear. Trimming removed 5 bases from V and 0 bases from J, with 12 bases in between. Looked up from germline, CDR1 is SGHRS and CDR2 is YFSETQ. This CDR3 comprises 14 residues. The CDR3 protein is CASRYSLSSYEQYF. In DNA form, the CDR3 reads TGCGCCAGCAGGTACTCCCTTTCCTCCTACGAGCAGTACTTC.

The gene calls are TRBV5-4 and TRBJ1-3; 7 nucleotides match TRBD1. CDR3 size: 16 residues. With 4 bases clipped from V and 2 bases from J, the junction kept 9 bases outside the gene matches. The germline V gene has CDR1 SGHNT and CDR2 YYREEE (reference sequence). The CDR3 is CASSVGQSGTGNTIYF. The CDR3 coding sequence is TGTGCCAGCAGCGTGGGACAGTCAGGAACTGGAAACACCATATATTTT. The complete variable domain, with remaining parts taken from reference TRBV5-4 and TRBJ1-3, reads ETGVTQSPTHLIKTRGQQVTLRCSSQSGHNTVSWYQQALGQGPQFIFQYYREEENGRGNFPPRFSGLQFPNYSSELNVNALELDDSALYLCASSVGQSGTGNTIYFGEGSWLTVV.

The chain couples TRBV2 to TRBJ1-4, with a tentative D call TRBD1 (5 bases). There are 16 residues in the CDR3. Trimming took off 7 bases at V and 2 bases at J, with 17 bases between the two ends. The germline V gene has CDR1 SNHLY and CDR2 FYNNEI. CDR3 bases: TGTGCCAGCACCAGGGCCGGGGGTTCGACTAATGAAAAACTGTTTTTT. Its protein product is CASTRAGGSTNEKLFF.

The CDR3 region is CAGRTDGSTGNTIYF. The DNA of the CDR3 is TGTGCCGGGAGAACGGACGGGAGCACTGGAAACACCATATATTTT. V gene TRBV7-9 combines with J gene TRBJ1-3, with D unresolved. CDR1 and CDR2 from the germline V gene are SEHNR and FQNEAQ (reference sequence). The V gene lost 11 bases and the J gene lost 2 bases, with 19 bases spanning the gap. The CDR3 spans 15 residues.

The chain has TRBV5-8 and TRBJ1-2, with 9 bases aligning to TRBD1. Germline loops: CDR1 SGHTS, CDR2 YDEGEE. With 4 bases clipped from V and 0 bases from J, the junction kept 10 bases outside the gene matches. The CDR3 is 17 residues long. The CDR3 reads CASSRWDRERANYGYTF. CDR3 coding DNA: TGTGCCAGCAGCAGATGGGACAGGGAACGGGCTAACTATGGCTACACCTTC.

Only one count was recorded for this clone. The chain couples TRBV7-2 to TRBJ2-7; D possibly corresponds to TRBD2 (5 bases). V was pared by 2 bases and J by 4 bases, with 12 bases between. There are 14 residues in the CDR3. Germline-derived CDR1 and CDR2 are SGHTA and FQGNSA. The CDR3 loop is CASSLTGLVYEQYF. The CDR3 DNA reads TGTGCCAGCAGCTTAACCGGACTGGTTTACGAGCAGTACTTC.

The chain combines TRBV5-4 with TRBJ1-1; possible D gene TRBD1, 6 bases. Germline V CDR1 and CDR2: SGHNT, YYREEE (reference sequence). V was pared by 1 base and J by 1 base, with 11 bases between. The CDR3 is made up of 15 amino acids. CDR3 nucleotides: TGTGCCAGCAGCTTGAATGGCAGGGGGAACACTGAAGCTTTCTTT. Its protein is CASSLNGRGNTEAFF. The whole variable domain, remainder taken from reference TRBV5-4 and TRBJ1-1, is ETGVTQSPTHLIKTRGQQVTLRCSSQSGHNTVSWYQQALGQGPQFIFQYYREEENGRGNFPPRFSGLQFPNYSSELNVNALELDDSALYLCASSLNGRGNTEAFFGQGTRLTVV.

V is TRBV27 and J is TRBJ1-4; TRBD1 agrees at 7 bases. CDR3 length: 15 residues. Germline CDR1 MNHEY, CDR2 SMNVEV (reference sequence). With 3 bases clipped from V and 3 bases from J, the junction kept 4 bases outside the gene matches. The DNA for the CDR3 is TGTGCCAGCAGTTTTGGCGGGACAGCTAATGAAAAACTGTTTTTT. It encodes CASSFGGTANEKLFF.

The genes are TRBV7-3 and TRBJ1-1; weak D call: TRBD1 (6 bases). V gave up 4 bases and J gave up 1 base, with 16 bases separating them. Germline V gives CDR1 SGHTA, CDR2 FQGTGA. The CDR3 is 16 residues long. The CDR3 DNA is TGTGCCAGCAGCTCAGGCCCGGGGGGCCAGAACACTGAAGCTTTCTTT. Amino acids: CASSSGPGGQNTEAFF.

The chain recombines TRBV4-3 with TRBJ2-3; 9 bases match TRBD2. V trimming: 0 bases; J trimming: 13 bases; junction bases outside the gene matches: 11. The CDR3 is 15 residues long. Germline V gene sequence: CDR1 LGHNA, CDR2 YSLEER. CDR3 loop: CASSQDLGGRAGEYF. For the CDR3, the DNA is TGCGCCAGCAGCCAAGATCTGGGCGGGAGGGCCGGAGAGTATTTT.

The rearrangement uses TRBV19 and TRBJ1-5; TRBD1 might be the D (5 bases). V was trimmed by 3 bases and J by 6 bases, leaving 12 bases between them. Germline assignment: CDR1 LNHDA and CDR2 SQIVND (reference sequence). The length of the CDR3 is 14 residues. CDR3 residues: CASSIGAVSQPQHF. Here the CDR3 DNA reads TGTGCCAGTAGTATTGGGGCAGTAAGTCAGCCCCAGCATTTT.